A single T cell receptor beta chain is shown here with its context. Produced via immunoSEQ multiplex PCR; TCRdb's table is partial and in-frame only. This table has about 180,000 clones, more than 85% appearing once. These data come from a study of blood T cell repertoires in COVID-19. Germline V lookup: CDR1 KGHDR, CDR2 SFDVKD. Trimming removed 9 bases from V and 4 bases from J; junction bases left unmatched: 5. The CDR3 is 14 amino acids. The chain has TRBV24-1 and TRBJ1-5; 10 nucleotides line up with TRBD1. This clonotype was obtained from a woman aged 25 to 39 with active or convalescent COVID-19. Sequenced material: peripheral blood. CDR3 region: CATPGTGDNQPQHF. CDR3 nucleotide sequence: TGTGCCACCCCGGGGACAGGGGATAATCAGCCCCAGCATTTT.